Listed below are T cell receptor beta chains from one sample, sequenced in a study of T-cell reconstitution after alpha-beta-depleted transplantation in children. TCRdb called the PCR reads again in MiXCR, with one record for every CDR3 protein. The sample carries a few hundred thousand distinct CDR3 sequences, roughly 30% recorded once. Here the sequenced sample was PBMCs, taken before TCRalphabeta/CD19-depleted stem cell transplant. The receptors shown here come from a boy less than two years old with Wiskott-Aldrich syndrome, due to receive a stem cell transplant. Each CDR3 is given with its conserved first and last residue. D genes are given only for firm matches. Some rows mark clone size as missing; the rest say once, few, many or name a class of expanded clone.

V gene,J gene,D gene,clone size,CDR3 protein,CDR3 DNA
TRBV27,TRBJ2-1,NA,few,CASNRGRSYNEQFF,TGTGCCAGCAATAGGGGGAGGTCCTACAATGAGCAGTTCTTC
TRBV12-3/TRBV12-4,TRBJ2-3,NA,NA,CASSYGKDTQYF,TGTGCCAGCAGTTACGGAAAAGATACGCAGTATTTT
TRBV30,TRBJ1-2,NA,NA,CAWSQKEVGYTF,TGTGCCTGGAGCCAGAAAGAGGTTGGCTACACCTTC
TRBV5-1,TRBJ2-4,TRBD2,few,CASSLAGAEDIQYF,TGCGCCAGCAGCCTAGCGGGAGCGGAGGACATTCAGTACTTC
TRBV7-9,TRBJ1-2,NA,few,CASTGLPGHGYTF,TGTGCCAGCACCGGGCTGCCTGGGCATGGCTACACCTTC
TRBV20-1,TRBJ2-1,TRBD2,NA,CSANRGGSWEQFF,TGCAGTGCTAACAGAGGCGGGAGTTGGGAGCAGTTCTTC
TRBV6-5,TRBJ1-4,NA,NA,CASSYGPGDEKLFF,TGTGCCAGCAGTTACGGCCCAGGGGATGAAAAACTGTTTTTT
TRBV2,TRBJ2-2,TRBD2,NA,CASKRGAGAAGELFF,TGTGCCAGCAAAAGGGGAGCGGGAGCGGCCGGGGAGCTGTTTTTT
TRBV12-3/TRBV12-4,TRBJ1-2,NA,few,CASSPGAYGYTF,TGTGCCAGCAGCCCGGGAGCCTATGGCTACACCTTC
TRBV28,TRBJ2-1,NA,NA,CASSFKPILYNEQFF,TGTGCCAGCAGTTTCAAACCCATCCTCTACAATGAGCAGTTCTTC
TRBV9,TRBJ2-3,NA,NA,CASSPLPRQGGTQYF,TGTGCCAGCAGCCCCCTTCCGCGGCAAGGAGGTACGCAGTATTTT
TRBV5-1,TRBJ2-1,NA,NA,CASSQQGREQFF,TGCGCCAGCAGCCAGCAAGGCCGCGAGCAGTTCTTC
TRBV6-5,TRBJ1-2,TRBD1,many,CASRRTGWNYGYTF,TGTGCCAGCAGAAGGACAGGGTGGAACTATGGCTACACCTTC
TRBV25-1,TRBJ2-1,NA,many,CASSRAGDYNEQFF,TGTGCCAGCAGTAGGGCAGGGGATTACAATGAGCAGTTCTTC
TRBV5-1,TRBJ2-1,NA,NA,CASSPSSSYNEQFF,TGCGCCAGCAGCCCTTCCTCGTCCTACAATGAGCAGTTCTTC
TRBV7-2,TRBJ2-1,TRBD2,once,CASSLAGLAESSYTEQFF,TGTGCCAGCAGCTTAGCGGGACTAGCGGAGAGCTCCTACACTGAGCAGTTCTTC
TRBV7-2,TRBJ2-7,NA,NA,CASSLKGPFYEQYF,TGTGCCAGCAGCTTGAAGGGCCCCTTCTACGAGCAGTACTTC
TRBV5-1,TRBJ1-4,NA,few,CASSLVGPADNEKLFF,TGCGCCAGCAGCTTGGTAGGGCCGGCCGATAATGAAAAACTGTTTTTT
TRBV19,TRBJ1-1,TRBD1,NA,CASTPGTGNTEAFF,TGTGCCAGTACCCCCGGGACAGGGAACACTGAAGCTTTCTTT
TRBV20-1,TRBJ2-7,NA,NA,CSASFDEQYF,TGCAGTGCTTCCTTCGACGAGCAGTACTTC
TRBV27,TRBJ2-5,TRBD2,NA,CASALLAVETQYF,TGTGCCAGCGCTTTACTAGCGGTGGAGACCCAGTACTTC
TRBV6-5,TRBJ1-5,NA,once,CASSSRTGRGNQPQHF,TGTGCCAGCAGTTCCCGGACGGGGAGGGGAAATCAGCCCCAGCATTTT
TRBV6-4,TRBJ1-1,NA,NA,CASSPQPGGLNTEAFF,TGTGCCAGCAGTCCTCAACCGGGAGGCTTGAACACTGAAGCTTTCTTT
TRBV20-1,TRBJ2-3,TRBD2,NA,CSASPALVAGDTQYF,TGCAGTGCTAGTCCTGCACTGGTAGCGGGAGATACGCAGTATTTT
TRBV12-3/TRBV12-4,TRBJ1-3,TRBD1,once,CASRLQGETTGNTIYF,TGTGCCAGCAGACTACAGGGGGAGACAACTGGAAACACCATATATTTT
TRBV3-1,TRBJ2-5,TRBD1,few,CASSGRDRQETQYF,TGTGCCAGCAGCGGCCGGGACAGACAAGAGACCCAGTACTTC
TRBV6-5,TRBJ1-5,TRBD1,many,CASRPGQGRNQPQHF,TGTGCCAGCAGACCCGGACAGGGGAGGAATCAGCCCCAGCATTTT
TRBV5-1,TRBJ2-1,NA,NA,CASSGGLDSNEQFF,TGCGCCAGCAGCGGAGGACTGGACAGCAATGAGCAGTTCTTC
TRBV20-1,TRBJ2-1,TRBD2,NA,CSASRGVLAVYNEQFF,TGCAGTGCTAGTAGAGGAGTACTAGCGGTGTACAATGAGCAGTTCTTC
TRBV20-1,TRBJ2-3,TRBD2,NA,CSAHRASGSLADTQYF,TGCAGTGCTCACCGGGCTAGCGGGAGTTTGGCAGATACGCAGTATTTT
TRBV20-1,TRBJ2-3,NA,NA,CSARDPQRPSTDTQYF,TGCAGTGCTAGAGATCCCCAGCGGCCTAGCACAGATACGCAGTATTTT
TRBV2,TRBJ2-7,NA,NA,CASRFGTVNSYEQYF,TGTGCCAGCAGGTTCGGGACGGTAAACTCCTACGAGCAGTACTTC
TRBV28,TRBJ1-2,NA,NA,CASSLSPTRALGYTF,TGTGCCAGCAGTTTATCTCCTACGCGCGCACTCGGCTACACCTTC